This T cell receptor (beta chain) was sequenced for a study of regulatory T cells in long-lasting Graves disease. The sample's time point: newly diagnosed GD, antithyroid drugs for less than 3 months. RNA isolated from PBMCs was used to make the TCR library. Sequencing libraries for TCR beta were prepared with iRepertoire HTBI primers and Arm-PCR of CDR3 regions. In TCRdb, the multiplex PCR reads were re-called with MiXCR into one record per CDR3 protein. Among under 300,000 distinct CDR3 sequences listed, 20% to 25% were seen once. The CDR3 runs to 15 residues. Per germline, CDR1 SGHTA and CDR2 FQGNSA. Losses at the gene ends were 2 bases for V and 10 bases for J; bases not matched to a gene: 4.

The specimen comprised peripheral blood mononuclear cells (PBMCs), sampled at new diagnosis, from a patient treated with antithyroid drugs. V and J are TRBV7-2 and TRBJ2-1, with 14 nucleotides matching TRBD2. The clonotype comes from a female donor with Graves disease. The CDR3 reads CASSLRLAGGHEQFF. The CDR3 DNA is TGTGCCAGCAGCTTAAGACTAGCGGGAGGGCACGAGCAGTTCTTC.